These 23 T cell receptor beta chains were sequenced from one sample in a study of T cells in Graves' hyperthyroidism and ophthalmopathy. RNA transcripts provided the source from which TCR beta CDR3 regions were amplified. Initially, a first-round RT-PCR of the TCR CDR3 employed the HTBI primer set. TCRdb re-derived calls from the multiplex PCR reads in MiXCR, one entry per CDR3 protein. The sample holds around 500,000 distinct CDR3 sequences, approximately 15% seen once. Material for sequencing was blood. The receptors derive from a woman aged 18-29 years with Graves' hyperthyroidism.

The CDR3 loop is CASSQDWGINPPLHF. The CDR3 DNA is TGTGCCAGCAGCCAAGATTGGGGGATCAATCCACCCCTCCACTTT. The J gene is TRBJ1-6, the V gene TRBV4-2; possible D gene TRBD1, 5 bases. This CDR3 contains 15 residues. The germline V gene encodes CDR1 LGHNA and CDR2 YNFKEQ. Trimming took off 0 bases at V and 11 bases at J, with 14 bases between the two ends.

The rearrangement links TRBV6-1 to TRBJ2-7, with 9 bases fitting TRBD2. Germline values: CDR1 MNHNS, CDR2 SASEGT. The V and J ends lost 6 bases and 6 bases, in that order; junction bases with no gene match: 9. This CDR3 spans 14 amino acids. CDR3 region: CASSPGLATGEQYF. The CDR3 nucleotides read TGTGCCAGCAGCCCCGGACTAGCGACGGGCGAGCAGTACTTC.

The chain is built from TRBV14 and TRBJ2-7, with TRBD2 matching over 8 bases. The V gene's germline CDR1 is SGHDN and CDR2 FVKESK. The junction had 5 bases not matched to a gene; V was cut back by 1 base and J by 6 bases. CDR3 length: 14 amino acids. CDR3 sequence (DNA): TGTGCCAGCAGCCAAGTGGGGCTAGCGGGCGAGCAGTACTTC. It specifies CASSQVGLAGEQYF.

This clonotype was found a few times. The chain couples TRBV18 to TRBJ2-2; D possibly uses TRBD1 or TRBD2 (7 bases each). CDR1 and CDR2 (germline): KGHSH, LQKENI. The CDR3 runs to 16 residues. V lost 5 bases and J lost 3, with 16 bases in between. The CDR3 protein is CASSAGGLQDTGELFF. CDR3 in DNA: TGTGCCAGCTCAGCAGGGGGACTACAAGACACCGGGGAGCTGTTTTTT.

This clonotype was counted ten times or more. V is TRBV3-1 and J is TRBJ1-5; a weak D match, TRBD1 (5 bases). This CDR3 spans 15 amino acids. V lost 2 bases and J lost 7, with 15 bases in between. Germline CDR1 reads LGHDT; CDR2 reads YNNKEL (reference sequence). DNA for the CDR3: TGTGCCAGCAGCCAAACCGGGACCCCGAGACAGCCCCAGCATTTT. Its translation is CASSQTGTPRQPQHF.

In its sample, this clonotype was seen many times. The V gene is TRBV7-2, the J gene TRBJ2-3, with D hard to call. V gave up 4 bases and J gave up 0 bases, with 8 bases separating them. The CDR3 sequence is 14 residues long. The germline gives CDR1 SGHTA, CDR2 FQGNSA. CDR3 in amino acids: CASSYITSTDTQYF. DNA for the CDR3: TGTGCCAGCAGCTACATTACTAGCACAGATACGCAGTATTTT.

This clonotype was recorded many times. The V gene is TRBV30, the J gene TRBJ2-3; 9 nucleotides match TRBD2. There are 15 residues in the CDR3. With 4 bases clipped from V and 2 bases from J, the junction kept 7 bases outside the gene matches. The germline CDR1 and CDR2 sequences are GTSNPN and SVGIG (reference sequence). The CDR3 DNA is TGTGCCTGGATGTCAGCTAGCGGGGTCACAGATACGCAGTATTTT. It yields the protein CAWMSASGVTDTQYF.

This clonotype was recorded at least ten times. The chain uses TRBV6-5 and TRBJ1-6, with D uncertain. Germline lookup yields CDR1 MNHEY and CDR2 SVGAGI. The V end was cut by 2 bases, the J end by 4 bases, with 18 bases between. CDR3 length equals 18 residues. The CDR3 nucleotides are TGTGCCAGCAGTTACGAGCCGGGAGAGTTGGGATATAATTCACCCCTCCACTTT. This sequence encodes CASSYEPGELGYNSPLHF.

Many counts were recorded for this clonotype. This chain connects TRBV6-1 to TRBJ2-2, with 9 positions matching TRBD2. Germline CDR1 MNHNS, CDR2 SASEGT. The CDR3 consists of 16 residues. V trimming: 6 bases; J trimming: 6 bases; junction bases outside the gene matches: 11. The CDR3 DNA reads TGTGCCAGCAGATCGCTAGCGGGACTCCGCGCCGGGGAGCTGTTTTTT. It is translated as CASRSLAGLRAGELFF.

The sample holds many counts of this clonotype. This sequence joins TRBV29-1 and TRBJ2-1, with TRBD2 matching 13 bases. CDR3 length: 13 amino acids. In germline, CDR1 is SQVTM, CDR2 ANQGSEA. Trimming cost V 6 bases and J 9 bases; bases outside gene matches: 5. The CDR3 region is CSVTSGRAREQFF. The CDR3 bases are TGCAGCGTCACTAGCGGGAGGGCTCGTGAGCAGTTCTTC.

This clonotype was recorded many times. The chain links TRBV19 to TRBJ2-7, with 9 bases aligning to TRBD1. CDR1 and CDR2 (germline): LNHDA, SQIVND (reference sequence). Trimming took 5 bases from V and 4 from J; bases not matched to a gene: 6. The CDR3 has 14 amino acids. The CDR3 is CASSARDRDYEQYF. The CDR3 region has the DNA TGTGCCAGTAGTGCCCGGGACAGGGATTACGAGCAGTACTTC.

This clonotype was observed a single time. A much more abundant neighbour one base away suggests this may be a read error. CDR3 coding DNA: TGTGCCAGCAGTGAGTGGGACACCACAGATACGCAGTATTTT. Protein product: CASSEWDTTDTQYF. V is TRBV6-1 and J is TRBJ2-3, with D perhaps TRBD1 (6 bases). The V gene's germline CDR1 is MNHNS and CDR2 SASEGT. CDR3 length: 14 residues. V gave up 3 bases and J gave up 2 bases, with 9 bases separating them.

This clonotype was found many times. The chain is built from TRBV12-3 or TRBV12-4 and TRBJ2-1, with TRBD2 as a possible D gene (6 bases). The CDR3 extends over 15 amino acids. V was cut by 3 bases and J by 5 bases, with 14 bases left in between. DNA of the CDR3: TGTGCCAGCAGTTTTAGGGACTTACTTAACAATGAGCAGTTCTTC. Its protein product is CASSFRDLLNNEQFF.

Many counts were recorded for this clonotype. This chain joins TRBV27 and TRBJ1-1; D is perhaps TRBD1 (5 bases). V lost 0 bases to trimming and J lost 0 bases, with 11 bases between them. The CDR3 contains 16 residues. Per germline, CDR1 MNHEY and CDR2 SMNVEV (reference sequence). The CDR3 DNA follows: TGTGCCAGCAGTTTATCGATTGACAGATTGAACACTGAAGCTTTCTTT. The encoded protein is CASSLSIDRLNTEAFF.

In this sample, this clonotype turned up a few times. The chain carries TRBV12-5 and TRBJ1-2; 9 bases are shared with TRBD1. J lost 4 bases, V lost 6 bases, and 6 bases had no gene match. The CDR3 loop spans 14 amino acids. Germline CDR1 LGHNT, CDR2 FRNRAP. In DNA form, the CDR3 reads TGTGCTAGTGGCAGGGACAGGGCGAGCTATGGCTACACCTTC. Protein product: CASGRDRASYGYTF.

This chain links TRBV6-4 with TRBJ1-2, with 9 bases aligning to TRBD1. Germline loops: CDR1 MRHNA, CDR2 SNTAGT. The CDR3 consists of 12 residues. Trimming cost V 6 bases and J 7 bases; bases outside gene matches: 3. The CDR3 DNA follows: TGTGCCAGCAGACAGGGGGCAGGTGGCTACACCTTC. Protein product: CASRQGAGGYTF.

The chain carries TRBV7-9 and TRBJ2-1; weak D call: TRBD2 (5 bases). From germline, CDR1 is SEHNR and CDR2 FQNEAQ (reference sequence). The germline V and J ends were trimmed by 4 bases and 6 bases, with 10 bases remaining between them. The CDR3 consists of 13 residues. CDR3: CASSYRSGNEQFF. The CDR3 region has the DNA TGTGCCAGCAGCTACCGGAGCGGCAATGAGCAGTTCTTC.

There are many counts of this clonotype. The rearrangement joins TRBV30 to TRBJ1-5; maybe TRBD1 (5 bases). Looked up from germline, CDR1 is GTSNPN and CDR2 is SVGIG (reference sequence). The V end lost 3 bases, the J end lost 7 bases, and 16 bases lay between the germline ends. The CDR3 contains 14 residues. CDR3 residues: CAWSTAGTGQPQHF. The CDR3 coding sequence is TGTGCCTGGAGCACGGCAGGGACGGGCCAGCCCCAGCATTTT.

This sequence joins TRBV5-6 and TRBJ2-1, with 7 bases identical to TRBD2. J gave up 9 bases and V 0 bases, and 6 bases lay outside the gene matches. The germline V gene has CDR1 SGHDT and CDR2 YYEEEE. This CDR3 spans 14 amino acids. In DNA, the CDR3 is TGTGCCAGCAGCTTGGAGGGAGGGAAGTTTGAGCAGTTCTTC. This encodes CASSLEGGKFEQFF.

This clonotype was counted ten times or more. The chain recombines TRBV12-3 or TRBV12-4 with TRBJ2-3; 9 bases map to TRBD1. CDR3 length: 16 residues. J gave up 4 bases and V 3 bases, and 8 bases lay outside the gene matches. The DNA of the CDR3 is TGTGCCAGCAGTTTGTGGGACAGGGTTTTTCCAGATACGCAGTATTTT. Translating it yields CASSLWDRVFPDTQYF.

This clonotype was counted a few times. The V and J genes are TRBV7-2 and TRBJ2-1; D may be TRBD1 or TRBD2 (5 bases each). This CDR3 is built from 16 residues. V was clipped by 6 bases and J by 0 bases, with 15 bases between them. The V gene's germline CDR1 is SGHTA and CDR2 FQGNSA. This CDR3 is CASRSGPPLSYNEQFF. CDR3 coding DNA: TGTGCCAGCAGGTCGGGACCGCCTCTCTCCTACAATGAGCAGTTCTTC.

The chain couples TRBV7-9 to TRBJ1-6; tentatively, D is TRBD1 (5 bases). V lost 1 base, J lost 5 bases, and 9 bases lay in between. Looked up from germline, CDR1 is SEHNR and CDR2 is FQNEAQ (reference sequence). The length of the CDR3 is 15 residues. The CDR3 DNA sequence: TGTGCCAGCAGCTTAGTATGGGGGGATAATTCACCCCTCCACTTT. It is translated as CASSLVWGDNSPLHF. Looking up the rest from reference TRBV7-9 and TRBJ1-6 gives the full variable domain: DTGVSQNPRHKITKRGQNVTFRCDPISEHNRLYWYRQTLGQGPEFLTYFQNEAQLEKSRLLSDRFSAERPKGSFSTLEIQRTEQGDSAMYLCASSLVWGDNSPLHFGNGTRLTVT.

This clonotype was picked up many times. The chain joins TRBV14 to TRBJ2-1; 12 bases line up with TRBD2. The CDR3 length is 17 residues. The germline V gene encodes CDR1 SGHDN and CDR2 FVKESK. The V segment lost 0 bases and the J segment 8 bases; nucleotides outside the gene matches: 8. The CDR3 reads CASSQELAGGPLDEQFF. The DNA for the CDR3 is TGTGCCAGCAGCCAAGAACTAGCGGGAGGCCCTTTGGATGAGCAGTTCTTC.